The TCR beta chain described here comes from a study of regulatory and conventional T cells in RAG deficiency. A remark on this clone: No antigen is known for it.

The sorted conventional CD4+ T cells were CD25-low and CD127-high, with genomic DNA sequenced. The protocol was immunoSEQ multiplex PCR, while the TCRdb copy is restricted to in-frame clones and leaves out a portion. The sample has about 29,000 clones, nearly 95% seen once; the top ten hold roughly 0.16%. CDR3 length equals 14 residues. Germline loops: CDR1 MNHNS, CDR2 SASEGT. With 6 bases removed from V and 0 bases from J, the gap between germline ends came to 10 bases. Study-wide results and caveats: In Omenn syndrome, Treg and Tconv repertoires overlapped >80%. Shannon entropy was markedly lower and Simpson indices higher in RAG-deficient patients than control T-cell subsets.

This sample also appeared in a second study, on regulatory T cells. This second study says: Amplification used 52 TRBV primers and 13 TRBJ primers. Regulatory T cells showed the strongest V-J pair restriction and V/J gene skewing among patient repertoires.

V gene TRBV6-1 combines with J gene TRBJ2-3; D possibly corresponds to TRBD1 (7 bases). This TCR was sampled from a human donor in good health. Sequenced sample: CD25- CD4+ T cells sorted from blood. The CDR3 protein is CASRTGTSTDTQYF. DNA of the CDR3: TGTGCCAGCAGGACAGGGACTAGCACAGATACGCAGTATTTT.